These T cell receptor beta chains were read from a single sample in a study of blood T cell repertoires in COVID-19. Repertoires were generated with immunoSEQ multiplex PCR, while TCRdb's copy carries only in-frame clones and drops some. The sample lists 50,000 to 55,000 clones, approximately 87% occurring once. Sequenced sample: peripheral blood. All receptors derive from a man aged 50 to 59 with acute or convalescent COVID-19. Each CDR3 is given with its conserved first and last residue. Each record gives: V gene, D gene, clone size, J gene, CDR3 DNA, CDR3 protein. A D gene is named only where the DNA matches it firmly. Clone sizes are given selectively: once, few, many, or a class where the clone is expanded.

>TRBV28|TRBD1|.|TRBJ1-1
TGTGCCAGCAGTCGTCAAACAGGGGTTAAAGCTTTCTTT
CASSRQTGVKAFF
>TRBV5-1|TRBD1|once|TRBJ1-2
TGCGCCAGCAGCTTGGGGTGGGACAGCTATGGCTACACCTTC
CASSLGWDSYGYTF
>TRBV6-1|TRBD1|.|TRBJ1-6
TGTGCCAGCAGTGAAGTCCCGGGACAGAATTCACCCCTCCACTTT
CASSEVPGQNSPLHF
>TRBV6-5|TRBD1|.|TRBJ1-6
TGTGCCAGCAGCCTCGACAGGGGGTATAATTCACCCCTCCACTTT
CASSLDRGYNSPLHF
>TRBV7-9|.|.|TRBJ1-2
TGTGCCAGCAGCTTAGGGCCTGAAAGGGGCGCTAACTATGGCTACACCTTC
CASSLGPERGANYGYTF
>TRBV24-1|TRBD1|.|TRBJ1-4
TGTGCCACCAGTGAAACAGGGGGCACTAATGAAAAACTGTTTTTT
CATSETGGTNEKLFF
>TRBV5-1|TRBD1|.|TRBJ2-1
TGCGCCAGCAGCTTTTGGGGACAGAGCAATGAGCAGTTCTTC
CASSFWGQSNEQFF
>TRBV6-5|.|.|TRBJ1-1
TGTGCCAGCAGTTACTCAAGGAGGGGGAACACTGAAGCTTTCTTT
CASSYSRRGNTEAFF
>TRBV3-1/TRBV3-2|.|.|TRBJ2-2
TGTGCCAGCAGCCAAGTTGGGACACTTACCGGGGAGCTGTTTTTT
CASSQVGTLTGELFF
>TRBV5-1|TRBD1|.|TRBJ1-2
TGCGCCAGCAGCTTGGGACAGGGTCGATGGAGCTATGGCTACACCTTC
CASSLGQGRWSYGYTF
>TRBV6-1|.|.|TRBJ1-5
TGTGCCAGCAGTGAATCGGGAGGGGGGAATCAGCCCCAGCATTTT
CASSESGGGNQPQHF
>TRBV2|TRBD1|.|TRBJ2-4
TGTGCCAGCAGTGCTAGGACAGGGAGTGTAGCCAAAAACATTCAGTACTTC
CASSARTGSVAKNIQYF
>TRBV6-5|TRBD2|.|TRBJ2-5
TGTGCTTCGAGGGGACTAGCGGGCCAGGAGACCCAGTACTTC
CASRGLAGQETQYF
>TRBV10-1|.|.|TRBJ1-4
TGCGCCAGCAGTGACCCGGGACACGCTAATGAAAAACTGTTTTTT
CASSDPGHANEKLFF
>TRBV5-1|.|.|TRBJ1-1
TGCGCCAGCAGCTTGAGACAGCAGAACACTGAAGCTTTCTTT
CASSLRQQNTEAFF
>TRBV19|.|.|TRBJ1-5
TGTGCCAGTAGATTGGGCGGACACTATAATCCAAATAGCAATCAGCCCCAGCATTTT
CASRLGGHYNPNSNQPQHF
>TRBV12-3/TRBV12-4|.|.|TRBJ1-2
TGTGCCAGCAGTTTAACCTACCAAATAGGCTACACCTTC
CASSLTYQIGYTF
>TRBV30|TRBD1|.|TRBJ1-5
TGTGCCTGGAGCCGAACAGGGGGCGCGTATCAGCCCCAGCATTTT
CAWSRTGGAYQPQHF
>TRBV4-1|TRBD1|.|TRBJ2-6
TGCGCCAGCAGCCAACCTGCCGGGACAGGGAGCTCTGGGGCCAACGTCCTGACTTTC
CASSQPAGTGSSGANVLTF
>TRBV11-1|.|.|TRBJ2-1
TGTGCCAGCAGCCGGACGGGGAACTACAATGAGCAGTTCTTC
CASSRTGNYNEQFF
>TRBV12-5|.|.|TRBJ2-5
TGTGCTAGTGGTGTGGGCCGGAGGGAGACCCAGTACTTC
CASGVGRRETQYF
>TRBV5-6|TRBD1|.|TRBJ2-1
TGTGCCAGCAGCTTCAGGGGGAGAGATGAGCAGTTCTTC
CASSFRGRDEQFF
>TRBV7-9|TRBD2|.|TRBJ2-7
TGTGCCAGCAGCTCCAGGACTAGCGGGAGGGCCGAGCAGTACTTC
CASSSRTSGRAEQYF
>TRBV10-3|.|few|TRBJ1-2
TGTGCCATCAGTGAGTCTGAGGCTTTTAACTATGGCTACACCTTC
CAISESEAFNYGYTF
>TRBV19|TRBD1|.|TRBJ1-2
TGTGCCAGTAGTACCGACAGGGATATTGGCTACACCTTC
CASSTDRDIGYTF
>TRBV28|.|few|TRBJ1-1
TGTGCAACGATCAGGGCCATGAACACTGAAGCTTTCTTT
CATIRAMNTEAFF
>TRBV6-1|.|.|TRBJ2-7
TGTGCCAGCAAGGAGACTAGGGTCTCCTACGAGCAGTACTTC
CASKETRVSYEQYF
>TRBV10-3|.|.|TRBJ1-1
TGTGCCATCAGTGATCTTCGCGGGAACACTGAAGCTTTCTTT
CAISDLRGNTEAFF
>TRBV27|.|.|TRBJ2-5
TGTGCCAGCAGTTTGGGGCTAGGGGTTTGGGAGACCCAGTACTTC
CASSLGLGVWETQYF
>TRBV11-3|TRBD1|.|TRBJ1-1
TGTGCCAGCAGCCCAGGACAGGGTGAACTAGCTTTCTTT
CASSPGQGELAFF
>TRBV20-1|TRBD1|.|TRBJ1-2
TGCAGTGCTAGTGAAAGGGGACAGGGGCGAGGTGGCTACACCTTC
CSASERGQGRGGYTF
>TRBV6-5|.|.|TRBJ2-7
TGTGCCAGCAGTTACTCTCACTTGATTGGTCCCTACGAGCAGTACTTC
CASSYSHLIGPYEQYF
>TRBV21-1|.|.|TRBJ2-1
.
CASSKVGRGNEQFF
>TRBV7-3|TRBD2|once|TRBJ2-3
TGTGCCAGCAGGCCTAGCGGGGGGGGCACAGATACGCAGTATTTT
CASRPSGGGTDTQYF
>TRBV27|.|.|TRBJ1-2
TGTGCCAGCAGTTGGTCCGGGGTAGGCTATGGCTACACCTTC
CASSWSGVGYGYTF
>TRBV28|.|.|TRBJ2-5
TGTGCCAGCAGTTTATTTAACGGGGTCCAGGAGACCCAGTACTTC
CASSLFNGVQETQYF
>TRBV27|TRBD1|.|TRBJ2-3
TGTGCCAGCGAACCGGGACAGGGGACAGATACGCAGTATTTT
CASEPGQGTDTQYF
>TRBV10-3|TRBD1|.|TRBJ1-1
TGTGCCACCAACCGGGACAGGGAACAAGCTTTCTTT
CATNRDREQAFF
>TRBV15|.|.|TRBJ2-3
TGTGCCACCAGCAGAGATCTAGCGAGGACAGATACGCAGTATTTT
CATSRDLARTDTQYF
>TRBV7-2|.|once|TRBJ2-1
TGTGCCAGCAGCAAAGGGAAACTAGCAACCTACAATGAGCAGTTCTTC
CASSKGKLATYNEQFF
>TRBV5-1|.|.|TRBJ1-5
TGCGCCAGCAGCATTCTCCCCGGAACTATGGAGCCCCAGCATTTT
CASSILPGTMEPQHF
>TRBV19|.|.|TRBJ2-5
TGTGCCAGTAGTATCGACAGGTACGGGACCCAGTACTTC
CASSIDRYGTQYF
>TRBV18|.|.|TRBJ2-5
TGTGCCAGCTCACCGCCCAGAGGGCAAGAGACCCAGTACTTC
CASSPPRGQETQYF
>TRBV2|TRBD1|few|TRBJ1-5
TGTGCCAGCACCTGGACAGGGGGCGGCAATCAGCCCCAGCATTTT
CASTWTGGGNQPQHF
>TRBV11-1|.|.|TRBJ2-5
TGTGCCAGCAGCCACGCGGGACAGCAAGAGACCCAGTACTTC
CASSHAGQQETQYF
>TRBV14|TRBD1|.|TRBJ2-2
TGTGCCAGCAGCCAAGACAGGGGGTGGACCGGGGAGCTGTTTTTT
CASSQDRGWTGELFF
>TRBV21-1|.|.|TRBJ1-1
TGTGCCAGCAGCAAAGAGAGATGGAGGGGTCGGAACACTGAAGCTTTCTTT
CASSKERWRGRNTEAFF
>TRBV2|TRBD1|.|TRBJ1-2
TGTGCCAGCAGTTCCGGGACAGGGACATACTATGGCTACACCTTC
CASSSGTGTYYGYTF
>TRBV15|TRBD1|.|TRBJ2-4
TGTGCCACCAGCAGAACCGGGACAGGCGACAAAAACATTCAGTACTTC
CATSRTGTGDKNIQYF
>TRBV7-9|.|once|TRBJ1-2
TGTGCCAGCAATGCGGGTTTGGTGGATGGCTACACCTTC
CASNAGLVDGYTF
>TRBV3-1/TRBV3-2|TRBD1|.|TRBJ1-1
TGTGCCAGCAACCACCGAGGACAGGGTGGTGAAGCTTTCTTT
CASNHRGQGGEAFF
>TRBV11-3|TRBD1|.|TRBJ1-5
TGTGCCAGCAGCGCACCGGGACAGAATCAGCCCCAGCATTTT
CASSAPGQNQPQHF
>TRBV19|.|.|TRBJ1-3
TGTGCCAGTAGTATGGACCGGGACACGGACTCTGGAAACACCATATATTTT
CASSMDRDTDSGNTIYF
>TRBV5-5|TRBD1|.|TRBJ2-3
TGTGCCAGCAGCTGGGGACAGCGCTTTAGCACAGATACACAGTATTTT
CASSWGQRFSTDTQYF
>TRBV4-1|TRBD2|.|TRBJ2-3
TGCGCCAGCAGCCAAGAGCGGACTAGCGGAATAGATACGCAGTATTTT
CASSQERTSGIDTQYF